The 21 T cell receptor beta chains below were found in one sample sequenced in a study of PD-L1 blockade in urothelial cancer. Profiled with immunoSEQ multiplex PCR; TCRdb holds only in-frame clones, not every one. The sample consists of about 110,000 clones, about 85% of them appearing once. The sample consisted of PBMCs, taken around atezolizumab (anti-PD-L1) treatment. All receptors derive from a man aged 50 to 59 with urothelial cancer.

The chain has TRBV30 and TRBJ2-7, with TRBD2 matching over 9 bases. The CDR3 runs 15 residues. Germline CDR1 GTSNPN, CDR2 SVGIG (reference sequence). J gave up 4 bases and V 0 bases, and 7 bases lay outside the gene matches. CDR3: CAWSVEGSGSYEQYF. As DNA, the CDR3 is TGTGCCTGGAGTGTCGAGGGTAGCGGGAGTTACGAGCAGTACTTC.

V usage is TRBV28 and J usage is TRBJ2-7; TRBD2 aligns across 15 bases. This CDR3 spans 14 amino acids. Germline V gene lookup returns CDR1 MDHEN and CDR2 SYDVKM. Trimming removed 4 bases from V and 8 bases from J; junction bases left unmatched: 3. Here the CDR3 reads CASSWTSGRDKQYF. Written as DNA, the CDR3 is TGTGCCAGCAGTTGGACTAGCGGGAGGGATAAGCAGTACTTC.

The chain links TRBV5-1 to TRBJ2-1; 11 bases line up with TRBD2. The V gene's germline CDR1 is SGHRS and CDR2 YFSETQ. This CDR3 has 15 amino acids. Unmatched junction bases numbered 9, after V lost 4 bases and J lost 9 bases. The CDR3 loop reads CASSASSGRSGEQFF. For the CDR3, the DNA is TGCGCCAGCAGCGCATCTAGCGGGAGGTCAGGTGAGCAGTTCTTC.

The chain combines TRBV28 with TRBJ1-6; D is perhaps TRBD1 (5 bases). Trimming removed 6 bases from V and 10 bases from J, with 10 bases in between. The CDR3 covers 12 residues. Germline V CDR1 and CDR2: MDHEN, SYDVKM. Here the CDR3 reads CASRDKGSPLHF. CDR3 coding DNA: TGTGCCAGCAGGGACAAGGGGTCACCCCTCCACTTT. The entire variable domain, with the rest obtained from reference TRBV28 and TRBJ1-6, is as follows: DVKVTQSSRYLVKRTGEKVFLECVQDMDHENMFWYRQDPGLGLRLIYFSYDVKMKEKGDIPEGYSVSREKKERFSLILESASTNQTSMYLCASRDKGSPLHFGNGTRLTVT.

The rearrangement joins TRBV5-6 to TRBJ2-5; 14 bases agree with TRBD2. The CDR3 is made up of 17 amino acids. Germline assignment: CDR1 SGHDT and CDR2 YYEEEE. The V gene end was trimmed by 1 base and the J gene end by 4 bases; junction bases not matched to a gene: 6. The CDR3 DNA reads TGTGCCAGCAGCTTGTACGGGACTAGCGGGAGCGGAGAGACCCAGTACTTC. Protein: CASSLYGTSGSGETQYF.

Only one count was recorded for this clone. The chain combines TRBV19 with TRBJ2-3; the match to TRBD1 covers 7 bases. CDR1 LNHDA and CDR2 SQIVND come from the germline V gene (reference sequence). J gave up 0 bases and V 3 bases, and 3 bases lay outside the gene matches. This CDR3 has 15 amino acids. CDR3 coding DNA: TGTGCCAGTAGTATTGCAGGGGGTAGCACAGATACGCAGTATTTT. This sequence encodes CASSIAGGSTDTQYF.

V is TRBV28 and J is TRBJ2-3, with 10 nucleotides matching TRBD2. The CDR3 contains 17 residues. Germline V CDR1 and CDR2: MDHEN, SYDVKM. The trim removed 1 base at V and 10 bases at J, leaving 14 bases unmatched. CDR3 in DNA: TGTGCCAGCAGTTTATCGGCCCCCTCTAGCGGGAGTAAGGCGCAGTATTTT. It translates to CASSLSAPSSGSKAQYF.

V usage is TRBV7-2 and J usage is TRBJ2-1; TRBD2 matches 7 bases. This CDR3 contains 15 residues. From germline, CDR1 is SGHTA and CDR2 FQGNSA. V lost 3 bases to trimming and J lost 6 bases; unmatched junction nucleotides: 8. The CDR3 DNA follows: TGTGCCAGCAGCTTCCCACAAGCGGGAATCAATGAGCAGTTCTTC. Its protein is CASSFPQAGINEQFF.

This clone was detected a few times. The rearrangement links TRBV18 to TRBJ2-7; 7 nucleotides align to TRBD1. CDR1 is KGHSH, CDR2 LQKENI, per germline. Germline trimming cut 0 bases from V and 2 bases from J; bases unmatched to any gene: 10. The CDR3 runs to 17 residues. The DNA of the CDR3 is TGTGCCAGCTCACCACCGCGAGGACAGGCGGCTACCTACGAGCAGTACTTC. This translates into CASSPPRGQAATYEQYF.

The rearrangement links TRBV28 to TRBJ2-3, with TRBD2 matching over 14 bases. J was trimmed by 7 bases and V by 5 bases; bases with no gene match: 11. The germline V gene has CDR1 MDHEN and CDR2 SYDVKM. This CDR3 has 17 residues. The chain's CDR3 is CASSPPPGLAGEHTQYF. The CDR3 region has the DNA TGTGCCAGCAGTCCCCCTCCGGGACTAGCGGGAGAGCATACGCAGTATTTT. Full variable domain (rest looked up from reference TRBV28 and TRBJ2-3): DVKVTQSSRYLVKRTGEKVFLECVQDMDHENMFWYRQDPGLGLRLIYFSYDVKMKEKGDIPEGYSVSREKKERFSLILESASTNQTSMYLCASSPPPGLAGEHTQYFGPGTRLTVL.

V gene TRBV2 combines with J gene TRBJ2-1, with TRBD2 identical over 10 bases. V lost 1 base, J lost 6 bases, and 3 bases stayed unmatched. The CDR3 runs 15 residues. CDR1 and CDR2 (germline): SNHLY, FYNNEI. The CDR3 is CASSEGGLATNEQFF. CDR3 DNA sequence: TGTGCCAGCAGTGAAGGGGGACTAGCGACCAATGAGCAGTTCTTC.

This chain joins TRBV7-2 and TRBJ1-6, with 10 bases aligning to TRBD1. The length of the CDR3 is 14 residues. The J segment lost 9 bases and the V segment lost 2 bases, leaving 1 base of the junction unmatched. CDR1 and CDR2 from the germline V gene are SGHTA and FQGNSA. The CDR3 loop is CASSLRTGGSPLHF. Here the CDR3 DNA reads TGTGCCAGCAGCTTACGGACAGGGGGTTCACCCCTCCACTTT.

Written as DNA, the CDR3 is TGTGCCAGCACTCCGGGGAGTATCTATGGCTACACCTTC. Translation gives CASTPGSIYGYTF. The chain links TRBV9 to TRBJ1-2; D uncertain. CDR3 length: 13 amino acids. The V and J ends lost 6 bases and 4 bases respectively, with 13 bases between them. Germline loops: CDR1 SGDLS, CDR2 YYNGEE.

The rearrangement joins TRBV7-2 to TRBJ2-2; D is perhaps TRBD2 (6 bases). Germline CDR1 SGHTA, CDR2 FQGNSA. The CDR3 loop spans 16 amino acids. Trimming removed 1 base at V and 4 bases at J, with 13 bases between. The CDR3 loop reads CASSLEIAVGTGELFF. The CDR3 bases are TGTGCCAGCAGCTTAGAGATAGCGGTTGGCACCGGGGAGCTGTTTTTT.

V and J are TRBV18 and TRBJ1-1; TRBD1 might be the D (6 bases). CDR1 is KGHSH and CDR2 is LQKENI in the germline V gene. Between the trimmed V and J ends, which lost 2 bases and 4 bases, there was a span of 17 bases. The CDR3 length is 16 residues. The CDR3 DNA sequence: TGTGCCAGCTCACCAAGGGAACAGGGCGGCGGCACTGAAGCTTTCTTT. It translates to CASSPREQGGGTEAFF.

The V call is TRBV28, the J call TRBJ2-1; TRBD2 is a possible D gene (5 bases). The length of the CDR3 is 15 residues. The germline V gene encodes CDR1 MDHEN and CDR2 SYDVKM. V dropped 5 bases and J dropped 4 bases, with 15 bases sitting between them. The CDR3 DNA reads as TGTGCCAGCAGTCTTCGGGATACGGAATACAATGAGCAGTTCTTC. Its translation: CASSLRDTEYNEQFF.

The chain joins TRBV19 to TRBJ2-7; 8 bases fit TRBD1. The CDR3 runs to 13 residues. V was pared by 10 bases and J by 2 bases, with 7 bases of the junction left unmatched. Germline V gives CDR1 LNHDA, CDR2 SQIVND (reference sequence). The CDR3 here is CATSTGVAYEQYF. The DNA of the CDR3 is TGTGCCACCTCGACAGGGGTAGCCTACGAGCAGTACTTC.

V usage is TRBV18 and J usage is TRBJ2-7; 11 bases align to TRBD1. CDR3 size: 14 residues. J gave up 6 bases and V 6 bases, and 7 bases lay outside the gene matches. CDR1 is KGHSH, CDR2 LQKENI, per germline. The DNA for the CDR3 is TGTGCCAGCTCTCAGTCGGGGACAGGGGGCGAGCAGTACTTC. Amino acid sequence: CASSQSGTGGEQYF.

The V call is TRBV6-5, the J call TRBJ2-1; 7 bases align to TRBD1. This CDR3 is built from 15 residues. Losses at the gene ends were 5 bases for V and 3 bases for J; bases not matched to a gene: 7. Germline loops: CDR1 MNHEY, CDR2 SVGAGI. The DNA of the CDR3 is TGTGCCAGCAGTAGAGGGGGCCGGTTCTACAATGAGCAGTTCTTC. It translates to CASSRGGRFYNEQFF.

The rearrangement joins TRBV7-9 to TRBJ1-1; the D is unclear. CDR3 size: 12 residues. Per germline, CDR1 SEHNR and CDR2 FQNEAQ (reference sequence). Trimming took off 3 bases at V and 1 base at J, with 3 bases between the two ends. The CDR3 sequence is CASSFRNTEAFF. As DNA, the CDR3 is TGTGCCAGCAGCTTCCGGAACACTGAAGCTTTCTTT.

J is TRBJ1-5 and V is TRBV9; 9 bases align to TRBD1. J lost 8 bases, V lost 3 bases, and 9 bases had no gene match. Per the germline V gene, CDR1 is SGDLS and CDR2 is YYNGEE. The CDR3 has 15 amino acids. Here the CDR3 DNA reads TGTGCCAGCAGCGCCCAGGGACAGGGAAGTGAGCCCCAGCATTTT. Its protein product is CASSAQGQGSEPQHF.